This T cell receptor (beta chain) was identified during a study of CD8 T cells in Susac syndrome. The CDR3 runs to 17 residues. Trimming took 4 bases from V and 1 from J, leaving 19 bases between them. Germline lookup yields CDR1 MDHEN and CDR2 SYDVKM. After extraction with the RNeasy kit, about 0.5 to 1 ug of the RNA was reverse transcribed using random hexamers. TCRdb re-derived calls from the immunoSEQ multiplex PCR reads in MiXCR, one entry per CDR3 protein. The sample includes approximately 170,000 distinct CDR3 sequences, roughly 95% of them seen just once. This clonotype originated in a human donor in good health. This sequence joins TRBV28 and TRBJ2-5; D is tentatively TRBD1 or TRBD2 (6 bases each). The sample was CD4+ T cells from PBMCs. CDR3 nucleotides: TGTGCCAGCAGTTCCTCACCCCGGGGGCGGGGCCAAGAGACCCAGTACTTC. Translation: CASSSSPRGRGQETQYF.